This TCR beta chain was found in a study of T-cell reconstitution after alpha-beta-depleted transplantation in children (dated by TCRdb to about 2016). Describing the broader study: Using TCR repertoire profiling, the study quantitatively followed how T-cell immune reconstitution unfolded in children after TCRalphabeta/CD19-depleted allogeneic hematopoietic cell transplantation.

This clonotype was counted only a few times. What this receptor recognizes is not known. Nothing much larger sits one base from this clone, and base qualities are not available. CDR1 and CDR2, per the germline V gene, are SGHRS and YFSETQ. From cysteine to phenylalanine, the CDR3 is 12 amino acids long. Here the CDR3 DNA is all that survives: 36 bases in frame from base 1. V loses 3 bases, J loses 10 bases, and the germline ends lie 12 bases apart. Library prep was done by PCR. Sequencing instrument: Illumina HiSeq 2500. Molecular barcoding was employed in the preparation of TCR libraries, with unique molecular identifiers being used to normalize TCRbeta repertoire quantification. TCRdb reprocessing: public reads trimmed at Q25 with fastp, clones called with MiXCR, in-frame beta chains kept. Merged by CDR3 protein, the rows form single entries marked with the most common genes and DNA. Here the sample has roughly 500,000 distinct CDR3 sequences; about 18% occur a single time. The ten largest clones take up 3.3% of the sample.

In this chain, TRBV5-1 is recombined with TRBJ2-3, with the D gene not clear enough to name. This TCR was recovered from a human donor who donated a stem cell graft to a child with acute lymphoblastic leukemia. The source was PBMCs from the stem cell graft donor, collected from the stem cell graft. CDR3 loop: CASSWEIGAQYF. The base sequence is TGCGCCAGCAGCTGGGAAATTGGTGCGCAGTATTTT.